This T cell receptor beta chain appears in the sequencing data of a study of cytomegalovirus exposure and HLA in healthy donors. General study points: In an earlier analysis, productive rearrangement rates for most beta V segments clustered near 87% or 30%. Donor immune exposure was known only as CMV serostatus. A later examination showed that TCR association rates differed by HLA locus, with DRB1 most and HLA-C fewest.

On this clone: Its antigen remains unknown.

Germline V gene sequence: CDR1 GTSNPN, CDR2 SVGIG (reference sequence). V lost 3 bases, J lost 6 bases, and 4 bases stayed unmatched. The CDR3 spans 13 residues. Use of 60 Vbeta and 13 Jbeta primers characterized the PCR. Some clones are missing from TCRdb's copy, which holds only in-frame ones; the method was immunoSEQ multiplex PCR. The table has about 82,000 clones, less than 80% seen once; the top ten hold 14% to 15%. The gene calls are TRBV30 and TRBJ1-5; 8 nucleotides align to TRBD1. Sequencing was carried out using PBMCs. This TCR came from a woman in her thirties or forties in good health and CMV-seropositive. The CDR3 DNA sequence: TGTGCCTGGAGCGGACAGGGCGGTCAGCCCCAGCATTTT. Its translation: CAWSGQGGQPQHF.